This T cell receptor beta chain was documented in a study of T cell responses to AZD1222 COVID-19 vaccine. Study information: Second doses at about 4 or about 12 weeks were pooled.

TCRdb's table, derived via immunoSEQ multiplex PCR, lists solely in-frame clones and lacks some. This sample has around 140,000 clones, with roughly 90% found just once. General study results and limits: Baseline serology detected seropositivity in only a handful of AZD1222 recipients. Rises in breadth and depth of Spike-specific TCRs came after two AZD1222 doses.

V lost 0 bases to trimming and J lost 8 bases, with 19 bases between them. The germline V gene has CDR1 MDHEN and CDR2 SYDVKM. This CDR3 has 16 amino acids. With regard to this clone: Antigen: not known.

The chain joins TRBV28 to TRBJ1-2; TRBD1 is a possible D gene (5 bases). The sample was peripheral blood, taken on day 0 of AZD1222 vaccination. The TCR was taken from an adult in good health. CDR3 sequence reads: CASSLWHRAGKGGYTF. In DNA, the CDR3 is TGTGCCAGCAGTTTATGGCATCGGGCAGGGAAAGGGGGCTACACCTTC.